The following is a T cell receptor beta chain sequence with its context. Its specificity is unknown. The data were taken from a study of blood T cells in healthy people across ages. In germline, CDR1 is SNHLY, CDR2 FYNNEI. The CDR3 is 14 amino acids. V gave up 11 bases and J gave up 3 bases, with 17 bases separating them. The authors ran a second PCR of 7 to 11 cycles using a sample-barcoded 5' primer and a J-beta primer mix. Every cDNA molecule carried a tag from a template-switch adaptor bearing 12 random nucleotides. Each CDR3 protein is one row after TCRdb ran MiXCR on the 5' RACE reads. Found here are about 640,000 distinct CDR3 sequences, roughly 58% of them singletons; the top ten hold approximately 37%. Study-wide results and limits: PBMCs left unsorted prevented a conclusive naive versus antigen-experienced comparison. Donors of long life had a larger count of naive CD4+ cells and greater diversity than aged donors.

The source is a man in his 60s in good health. The V and J genes are TRBV2 and TRBJ2-1, with D perhaps TRBD2 (5 bases). The specimen sequenced was blood. The CDR3 DNA reads TGTGCCTCAAACAAGCGGCCTAGCTACAATGAGCAGTTCTTC. It is translated as CASNKRPSYNEQFF.